This T cell receptor beta chain was recorded in a study of blood T cell repertoires in COVID-19 (dated by TCRdb to the early 2020s). As for the study more broadly: Samples from collaborators originated in the United States, Italy and Spain and spanned both the acute and convalescent phases of COVID-19. The samples were drawn from two sources: the first 160 participants of the ongoing ImmuneRACE study, and over 950 subjects contributed by 6 global collaborators. The sample metadata nearly always contained a de-identified subject ID, COVID-19 status, age in years and sex. The repertoires were made available in a free public database intended to serve as a resource for research on the immune response to SARS-CoV-2. Where available, HLA class I and class II types were obtained from metadata supplied by the sample provider rather than from assay-based typing. The dataset comprised deeply sampled blood TCRbeta repertoires from subjects exposed to, actively infected with, or recovered from COVID-19. The prospective study material was composed of cDNA or gDNA derived from T cells, B-cell-depleted T cells, or PBMCs. Results the study describes overall, beyond this receptor: The quantity of clinical and demographic metadata differed by source and by participant and was supplied without curation.

TCRbeta CDR3 regions were amplified from genomic DNA by means of the immunoSEQ Assay, a bias-controlled multiplex PCR. Concerning the study's data processing: Within the assay, amplification of reference gene primers was used to estimate how many nucleated cells each sample contained. To quantify the absolute abundance of each unique TCRbeta CDR3 rearrangement, sequence reads were collapsed and filtered. Productive Simpson clonality was computed per sample as the square root of Simpson's diversity index over productive rearrangements. TCRdb holds this immuneACCESS table with in-frame rearrangements only. Some clones are missing; in checked studies, unresolved V genes explain under half, and the rest has no known cause. That table supplies the V and J calls and clone size; D and trimming were determined from the DNA. Here the sample has roughly 360,000 clones; around 86% occur a single time. The top ten constitute 5% to 5.5% of the sample.

Participants in the prospective study were enrolled through a virtual design, were aged roughly 18 to 100 years, and lived in about two dozen United States geographic areas. In the prospective study, cohorts were assigned on the basis of participant-reported clinical history obtained from a screening survey and a study questionnaire. Recovered participants in ImmuneRACE Cohort 3 were defined by two consecutive negative NP/OP PCR tests, clearance by a healthcare professional, or resolution of symptoms. Mobile phlebotomists in the prospective study collected whole blood, serum and a nasopharyngeal or oropharyngeal swab from every participant. Additional blood draws and questionnaires over a roughly two-month period could optionally be provided by prospective study participants. Before DNA extraction, prospective study blood samples were shipped either frozen or at room temperature. CDR1 SNHLY and CDR2 FYNNEI were looked up in the germline V gene. The CDR3 spans 14 residues, from the cysteine through the phenylalanine. The DNA shown is the 42-base CDR3, in frame from base 1. Relative to germline, V is missing 1 base and J is missing 6 bases, with 2 bases of the junction outside any gene match.

This clone came up once. It has no known antigen specificity. Per-nucleotide qualities are absent, and no much larger clonotype sits a single base away. Here the chain combines TRBV2 and TRBJ1-2; 10 bases in the junction line up with TRBD1. The TCR comes from a woman aged 45-65 years who had recovered from COVID-19. The material sequenced was PBMCs or T cells enriched from blood (not recorded which). The DNA sequence is TGTGCCAGCAGTGAAGTGGGGACAGGGGATGGCTACACCTTC. Its coded protein is CASSEVGTGDGYTF.